Below, one T cell receptor beta chain is given with its context. What it recognizes is unknown. Assay: immunoSEQ multiplex PCR; the TCRdb copy retains only in-frame clones and omits some. The sample has some 340,000 clones; around 81% are singletons. Indicated treatment: roughly 20 received Ad26.COV2.S at low or high dose, single or two shots; several received placebo; per-sample allocation not given. Sampling was performed 63 days after the first vaccine or placebo injection. What was given as vaccine was an Ad26 vector encoding Wuhan-strain SARS-CoV-2 spike. The sample is drawn from a study of Ad26.COV2.S vaccination and SARS-CoV-2 variants. About the research overall: Ad26.COV2.S was injected intramuscularly once or twice, 56 days apart. Findings and limits, study-wide: The study found higher spike-specific TCR breadth in vaccine than placebo recipients.

V shed 9 bases and J 9 bases; nucleotides not matched to a gene: 16. Germline CDR1 is LNHDA and CDR2 is SQIVND (reference sequence). This CDR3 spans 15 amino acids. This clonotype originated in a person between 18 and 65 years old who received the Ad26.COV2.S COVID-19 vaccine or a placebo. The sequencing here drew on peripheral blood, taken in a trial of Ad26.COV2.S vaccine versus placebo. The chain carries TRBV19 and TRBJ1-4, with 7 bases aligning to TRBD1. The CDR3 loop is CASGGGQRSDQKLFF. As DNA, the CDR3 is TGTGCCAGCGGTGGGGGACAGCGTTCAGACCAAAAACTGTTTTTT.